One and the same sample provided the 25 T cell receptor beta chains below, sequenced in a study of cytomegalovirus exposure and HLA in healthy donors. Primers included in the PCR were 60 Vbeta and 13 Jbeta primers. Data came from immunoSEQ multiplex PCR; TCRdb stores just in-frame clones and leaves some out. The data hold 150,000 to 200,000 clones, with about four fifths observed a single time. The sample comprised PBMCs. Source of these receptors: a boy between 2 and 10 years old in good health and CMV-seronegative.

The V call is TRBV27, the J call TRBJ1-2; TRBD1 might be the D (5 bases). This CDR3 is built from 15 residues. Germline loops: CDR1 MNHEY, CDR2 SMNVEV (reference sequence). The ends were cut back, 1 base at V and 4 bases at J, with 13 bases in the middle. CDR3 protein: CASSLYGGGSYGYTF. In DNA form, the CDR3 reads TGTGCCAGCAGTTTATACGGGGGAGGGAGCTATGGCTACACCTTC.

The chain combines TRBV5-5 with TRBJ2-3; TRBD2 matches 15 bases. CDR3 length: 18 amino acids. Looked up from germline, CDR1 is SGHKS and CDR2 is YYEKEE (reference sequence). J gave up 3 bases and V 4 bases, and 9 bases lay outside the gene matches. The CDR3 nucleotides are TGTGCCAGCAGCCCCTTACGGGGACTAGCGGGGGGTACAGATACGCAGTATTTT. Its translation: CASSPLRGLAGGTDTQYF.

This CDR3 is CASSGGSSYNSPLHF. In DNA form, the CDR3 reads TGTGCCAGTAGTGGGGGGAGCTCCTATAATTCACCCCTCCACTTT. The J gene is TRBJ1-6, the V gene TRBV19, with a tentative D call TRBD1 (5 bases). This CDR3 has 15 residues. Germline values: CDR1 LNHDA, CDR2 SQIVND (reference sequence). V was shortened by 5 bases and J by 0 bases, with 8 bases between the two germline ends.

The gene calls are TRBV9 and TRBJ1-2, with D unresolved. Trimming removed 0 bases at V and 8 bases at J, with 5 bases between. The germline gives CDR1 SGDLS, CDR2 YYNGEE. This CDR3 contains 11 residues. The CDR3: CASSVVGGYTF. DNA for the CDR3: TGTGCCAGCAGCGTAGTCGGGGGCTACACCTTC. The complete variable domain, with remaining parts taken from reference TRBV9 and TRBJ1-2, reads DSGVTQTPKHLITATGQRVTLRCSPRSGDLSVYWYQQSLDQGLQFLIQYYNGEERAKGNILERFSAQQFPDLHSELNLSSLELGDSALYFCASSVVGGYTFGSGTRLTVV.

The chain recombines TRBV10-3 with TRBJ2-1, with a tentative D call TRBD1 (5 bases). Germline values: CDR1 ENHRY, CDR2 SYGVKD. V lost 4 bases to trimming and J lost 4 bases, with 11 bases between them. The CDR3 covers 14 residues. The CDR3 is CAISVDSLYNEQFF. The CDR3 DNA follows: TGTGCCATCAGTGTTGACAGTCTTTACAATGAGCAGTTCTTC.

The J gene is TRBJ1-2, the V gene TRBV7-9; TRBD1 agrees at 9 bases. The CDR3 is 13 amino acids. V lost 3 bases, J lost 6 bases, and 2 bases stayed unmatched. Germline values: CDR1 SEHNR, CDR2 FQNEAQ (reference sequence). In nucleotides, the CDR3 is TGTGCCAGCAGCTTGGGACAGGGCCATGGCTACACCTTC. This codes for CASSLGQGHGYTF.

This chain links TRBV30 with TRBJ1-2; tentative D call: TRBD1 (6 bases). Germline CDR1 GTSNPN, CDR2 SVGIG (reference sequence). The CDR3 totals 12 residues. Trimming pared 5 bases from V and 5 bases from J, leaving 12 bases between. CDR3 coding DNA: TGTGCCTGGGACGGCGGACAGTATGGCTACACCTTC. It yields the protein CAWDGGQYGYTF.

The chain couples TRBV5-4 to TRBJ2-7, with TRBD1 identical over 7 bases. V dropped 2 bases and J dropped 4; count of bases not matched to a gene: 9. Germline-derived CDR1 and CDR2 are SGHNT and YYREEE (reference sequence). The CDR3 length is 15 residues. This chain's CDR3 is CASSFSAQGVYEQYF. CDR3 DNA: TGTGCCAGCAGCTTTTCAGCTCAGGGGGTTTACGAGCAGTACTTC. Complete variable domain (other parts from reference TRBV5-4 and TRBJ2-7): ETGVTQSPTHLIKTRGQQVTLRCSSQSGHNTVSWYQQALGQGPQFIFQYYREEENGRGNFPPRFSGLQFPNYSSELNVNALELDDSALYLCASSFSAQGVYEQYFGPGTRLTVT.

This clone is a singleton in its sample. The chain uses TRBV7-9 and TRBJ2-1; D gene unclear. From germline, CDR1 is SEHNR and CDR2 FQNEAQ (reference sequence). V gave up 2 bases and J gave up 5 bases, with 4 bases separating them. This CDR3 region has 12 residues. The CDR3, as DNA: TGTGCCAGCAGCTTAAAGCACAATGAGCAGTTCTTC. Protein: CASSLKHNEQFF.

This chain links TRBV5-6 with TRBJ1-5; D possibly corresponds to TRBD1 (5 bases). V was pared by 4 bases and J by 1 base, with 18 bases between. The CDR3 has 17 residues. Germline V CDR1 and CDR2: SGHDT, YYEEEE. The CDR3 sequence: CASSQMGQLMSNQPQHF. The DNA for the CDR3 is TGTGCCAGCAGCCAAATGGGGCAGCTAATGAGCAATCAGCCCCAGCATTTT.

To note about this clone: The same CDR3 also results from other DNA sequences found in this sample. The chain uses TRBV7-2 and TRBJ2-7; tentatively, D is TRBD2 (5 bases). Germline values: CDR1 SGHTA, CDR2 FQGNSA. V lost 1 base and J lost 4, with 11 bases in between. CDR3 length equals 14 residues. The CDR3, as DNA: TGTGCCAGCAGCTTAGGGGCGGGCGGATACGAGCAGTACTTC. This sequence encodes CASSLGAGGYEQYF. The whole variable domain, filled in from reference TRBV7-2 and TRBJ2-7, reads GAGVSQSPSNKVTEKGKDVELRCDPISGHTALYWYRQSLGQGLEFLIYFQGNSAPDKSGLPSDRFSAERTGGSVSTLTIQRTQQEDSAVYLCASSLGAGGYEQYFGPGTRLTVT.

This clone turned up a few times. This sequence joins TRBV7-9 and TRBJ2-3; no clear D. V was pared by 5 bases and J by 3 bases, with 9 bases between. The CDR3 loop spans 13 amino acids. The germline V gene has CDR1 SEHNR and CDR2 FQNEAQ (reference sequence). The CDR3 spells CASSLRQTDTQYF. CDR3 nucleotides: TGTGCCAGCAGCCTCCGCCAGACAGATACGCAGTATTTT.

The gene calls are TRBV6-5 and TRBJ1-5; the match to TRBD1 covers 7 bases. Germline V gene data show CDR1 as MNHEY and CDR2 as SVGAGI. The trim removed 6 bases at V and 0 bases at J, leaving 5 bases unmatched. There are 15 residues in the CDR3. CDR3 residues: CASRGQPHSNQPQHF. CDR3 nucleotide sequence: TGTGCCAGCAGGGGACAGCCCCATAGCAATCAGCCCCAGCATTTT.

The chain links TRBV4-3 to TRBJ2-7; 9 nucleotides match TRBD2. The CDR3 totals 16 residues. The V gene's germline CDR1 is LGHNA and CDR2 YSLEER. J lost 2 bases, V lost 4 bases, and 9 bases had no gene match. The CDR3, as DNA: TGCGCCAGCAGCCCTGAAGAGGCGGGGGGGCCCTACGAGCAGTACTTC. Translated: CASSPEEAGGPYEQYF.

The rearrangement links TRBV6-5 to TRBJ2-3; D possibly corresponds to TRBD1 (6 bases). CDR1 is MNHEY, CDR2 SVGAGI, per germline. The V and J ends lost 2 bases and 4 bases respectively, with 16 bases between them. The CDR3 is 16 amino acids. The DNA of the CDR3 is TGTGCCAGCAGTTACGCAATCACAGGGTTTCCAGATACGCAGTATTTT. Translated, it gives CASSYAITGFPDTQYF.

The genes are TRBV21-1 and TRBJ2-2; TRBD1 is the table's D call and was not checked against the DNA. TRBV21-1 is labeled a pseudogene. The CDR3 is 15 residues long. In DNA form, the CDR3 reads TGTGCCAGCAGCAAATCCAGGGAGAACACCGGGGAGCTGTTTTTT. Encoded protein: CASSKSRENTGELFF.

CDR3 sequence: CASSTGQANNSPLHF. The CDR3 coding sequence is TGTGCCAGCTCAACGGGACAGGCCAATAATTCACCCCTCCACTTT. The chain combines TRBV18 with TRBJ1-6; 8 bases map to TRBD1. The V gene end was trimmed by 5 bases and the J gene end by 5 bases; junction bases not matched to a gene: 5. Germline lookup yields CDR1 KGHSH and CDR2 LQKENI. The CDR3 is 15 residues long.

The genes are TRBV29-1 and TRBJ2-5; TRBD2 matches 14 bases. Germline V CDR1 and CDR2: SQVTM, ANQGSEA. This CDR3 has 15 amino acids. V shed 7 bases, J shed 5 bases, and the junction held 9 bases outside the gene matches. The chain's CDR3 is CSGIGTSGGLETQYF. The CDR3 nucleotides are TGCAGCGGGATAGGGACTAGCGGGGGTTTGGAGACCCAGTACTTC.

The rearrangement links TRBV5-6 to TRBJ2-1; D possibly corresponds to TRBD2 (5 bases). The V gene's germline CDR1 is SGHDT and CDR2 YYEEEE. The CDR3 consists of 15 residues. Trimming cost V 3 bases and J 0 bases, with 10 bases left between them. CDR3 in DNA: TGTGCCAGCAGCTATAGCGTATCCTCCTACAATGAGCAGTTCTTC. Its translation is CASSYSVSSYNEQFF.

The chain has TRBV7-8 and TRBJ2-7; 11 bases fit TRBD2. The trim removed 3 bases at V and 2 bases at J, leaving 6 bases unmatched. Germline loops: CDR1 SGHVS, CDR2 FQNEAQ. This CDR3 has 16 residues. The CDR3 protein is CASSFVIAGGAYEQYF. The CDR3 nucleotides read TGTGCCAGCAGCTTCGTAATAGCGGGGGGGGCCTACGAGCAGTACTTC.

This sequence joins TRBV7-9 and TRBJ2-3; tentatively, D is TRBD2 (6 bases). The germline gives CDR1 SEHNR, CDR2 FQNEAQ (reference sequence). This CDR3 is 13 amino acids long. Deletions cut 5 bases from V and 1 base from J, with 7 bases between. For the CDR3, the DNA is TGTGCCAGCAGCCCGGGGGGCACAGATACGCAGTATTTT. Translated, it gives CASSPGGTDTQYF.

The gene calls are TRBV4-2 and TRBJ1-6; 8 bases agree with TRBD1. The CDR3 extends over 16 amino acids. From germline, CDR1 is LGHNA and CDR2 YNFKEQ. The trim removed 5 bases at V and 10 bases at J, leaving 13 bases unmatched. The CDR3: CASSSLPGQERSPLHF. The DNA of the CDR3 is TGTGCCAGCAGCTCTCTCCCGGGACAGGAGAGATCACCCCTCCACTTT.

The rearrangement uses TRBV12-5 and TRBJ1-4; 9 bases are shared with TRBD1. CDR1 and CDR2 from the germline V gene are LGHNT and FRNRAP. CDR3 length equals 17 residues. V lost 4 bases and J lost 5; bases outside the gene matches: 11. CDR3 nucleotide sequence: TGTGCTAGTGGTTCGACTACAGGGGGCGCAGAGAATGAAAAACTGTTTTTT. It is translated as CASGSTTGGAENEKLFF.

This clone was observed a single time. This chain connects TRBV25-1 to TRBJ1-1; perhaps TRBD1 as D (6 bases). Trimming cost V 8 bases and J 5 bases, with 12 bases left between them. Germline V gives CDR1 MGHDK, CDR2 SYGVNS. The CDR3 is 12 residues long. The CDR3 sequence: CASGQGGTEAFF. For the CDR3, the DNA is TGTGCCAGCGGACAAGGGGGAACTGAAGCTTTCTTT.

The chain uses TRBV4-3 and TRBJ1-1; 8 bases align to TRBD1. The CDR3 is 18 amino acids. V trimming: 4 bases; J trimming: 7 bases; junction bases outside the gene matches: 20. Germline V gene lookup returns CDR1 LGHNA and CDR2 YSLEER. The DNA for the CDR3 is TGCGCCAGCAGCCCCCACCATGGGGCGGGGACAGGACGGTTTGAAGCTTTCTTT. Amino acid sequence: CASSPHHGAGTGRFEAFF.